The text below deals with one T cell receptor (beta chain). Its target antigen remains unknown. The record has no base qualities; no much larger clone is one base away. The time point label, read with the paper, signifies: baseline pretreatment blood. The treatment or condition label for this specimen denotes: 15 Gy SBRT to primary tumor, nephrectomy 4 weeks later. To follow tumor-enriched clonotypes, peripheral blood was collected serially from radiation-treated patients at baseline and again at 2 weeks and 4 weeks after SBRT. Every patient's renal cell carcinoma showed clear cell pathology. The QIAamp DNA Blood Mini Kit (Qiagen) was used to prepare genomic DNA for TCR sequencing. Only samples passing all quality control checks were included in the analyses. Cut back by 5 bases and 6 bases, the V and J ends lie 14 bases apart. The germline V gene specifies MGHRA as CDR1 and YSYEKL as CDR2. The CDR3 holds 14 amino acids from the cysteine to the phenylalanine. Only the CDR3 DNA is retained, 42 bases long and in frame from the first base.

This record belongs to a study of radiation and T cells in renal cell carcinoma (dated by TCRdb to about 2020). As for the study more broadly: Samples came from a clinical trial, in which primary renal cell carcinomas received 15 Gy stereotactic body radiation therapy followed by nephrectomy 4 weeks later. In total, about 53 samples, comprising 26 tumors and about 27 peripheral blood samples, were subjected to TCR beta sequencing. Across all 50 or so samples, 4 million to 5 million unique CDR3 nucleotide sequences encoding 2 million to 3 million unique CDR3 amino acid sequences were identified.

Study-wide conclusions, independent of this receptor: Changes in the blood repertoire were not tracked past 4 weeks after treatment. In blood, the top tumor clonotypes increased from baseline to 2 weeks after radiation and then shrank by 4 weeks, which suggests a temporary expansion of tumor-resident clones. Because no pretreatment tumor biopsies were available, whether clonotypes were present in the tumor at baseline could not be determined. Because the trial had a single-armed design, the trial could not examine how radiation dose or scheduling affected the TCR repertoire.

The immunoSEQ kit was used, according to the manufacturer's recommendations, to generate TCR beta libraries from genomic DNA. To prepare the libraries, a first multiplex PCR with proprietary primers was run, followed by a second PCR that added unique barcodes, and a bead cleanup was done after each round. Each sample batch included a kit-provided positive control reaction and a negative control reaction. The final libraries were assessed on an Agilent 4200 TapeStation D1000 ScreenTape, pooled by volume, and quantified by qPCR. Sequencing was performed on an Illumina NextSeq500 using a MidOutput 150-cycle cartridge, with 156 Read1 cycles, 15 Index1 cycles, and the kit custom primers. The pooled library was loaded at roughly 0.9 pM with 20% PhiX control spiked in. Under the source paper's analysis protocol: The vendor-processed data were analyzed in R, and a clonotype was defined as all T cells that share the same CDR3 nucleotide sequence. In the clone abundance analyses, frequencies in each sample were normalized to that sample's 10,000 most abundant clones. Public T cell clones, averaging fewer than five per sample, were removed before analysis. Tumor-enriched clonotypes and baseline blood-enriched clonotypes were defined as those with an abundance difference of at least 32-fold between compartments. Clonotypes expanded or contracted between blood time points were identified with a beta-binomial differential abundance model. Tumor-blood repertoire similarity was measured with the Baroni-Urbani and Buser coefficient, and group comparisons used two-tailed Wilcoxon tests in R. TCRdb carries this immuneACCESS record with in-frame sequences only. Its versions omit some clonotypes, under half of them owing to an unresolved V gene in the studies checked, with the rest unexplained. The V and J calls and clone size come from that table; D and trimming were worked out from the DNA. The table for this sample lists some 120,000 clones; approximately 82% of them were counted only once. The top ten clonotypes cover around 2.8% of the sample.

The sequence derives from an older woman with renal cell carcinoma. The V and J genes are TRBV4-1 and TRBJ1-5, and possibly TRBD1, on 5 matching bases. Material: blood, obtained from a patient whose treatment included radiotherapy and nephrectomy. The nucleotides are TGCGCCAGCAGCGAAAAGGTCGGGGGTCAGCCCCAGCATTTT. It translates as CASSEKVGGQPQHF.